The 22 T cell receptor beta chains given below trace back to one sample, sequenced in a study of human T cells and chemical hapten exposure. The time point: pre-sensitization, week 0. Treatment described: therapeutic diphenylcyclopropenone sensitization with weekly scalp DPC. TCRdb recomputed calls from the RACE reads with MiXCR, one row per CDR3 protein. The sample lists tens of thousands of distinct CDR3 sequences, over 8% seen once, with more than 13% in the top ten. The source material was whole blood, sampled in connection with sensitization to the hapten diphenylcyclopropenone (DPC). The receptors come from a woman aged 40 to 50 with alopecia areata. Some clones in this sample may be carry-over from other donors' samples.

This rearrangement joins TRBV5-6 to TRBJ2-1; tentative D call: TRBD2 (6 bases). The CDR3 is 14 residues long. The V gene lost 5 bases and the J gene lost 9 bases, with 18 bases spanning the gap. Germline CDR1 reads SGHDT; CDR2 reads YYEEEE. DNA for the CDR3: TGTGCCAGCAGTTCCCCTTCGCGGCGGGGTGAGCAGTTCTTC. Translation gives CASSSPSRRGEQFF.

This clonotype was found a few times. This chain links TRBV11-3 with TRBJ2-3, with 10 bases matching TRBD1. The junction had 5 bases not matched to a gene; V was cut back by 5 bases and J by 3 bases. Germline V gene data show CDR1 as SGHNT and CDR2 as YENEEA. The length of the CDR3 is 15 residues. The CDR3, as DNA: TGTGCCAGCAGCCCACGACAGGGGGCAACAGATACGCAGTATTTT. Amino acids: CASSPRQGATDTQYF.

This clonotype was seen many times. The chain has TRBV6-2 or TRBV6-3 and TRBJ1-1, with D uncertain. The germline V and J ends were trimmed by 3 bases and 6 bases, with 8 bases remaining between them. Germline V lookup: CDR1 MNHEY, CDR2 SVGEGT. The CDR3 sequence is 12 residues long. The CDR3: CASSYAGSEAFF. In DNA, the CDR3 is TGTGCCAGCAGTTATGCGGGTTCTGAAGCTTTCTTT.

Notes on this clonotype: A much larger clone differs from this one at a single base, so this may be a read error. V gene TRBV4-2 combines with J gene TRBJ1-1, with a weak D call TRBD1 (6 bases). The CDR3 consists of 17 residues. Germline CDR1 and CDR2: LGHNA and YNFKEQ. CDR3 DNA sequence: TGTACCAGCAGCCAACCGCCGAGAACAGGGTGGAACACTGAAGCTTTCTTT. It codes for CTSSQPPRTGWNTEAFF.

The chain recombines TRBV12-3 or TRBV12-4 with TRBJ2-7; the D is unclear. The CDR3 is 13 amino acids. Trimming pared 5 bases from V and 0 bases from J, leaving 8 bases between. The CDR3 region is CASSEKTSYEQYF. The CDR3 DNA follows: TGTGCCAGCAGTGAGAAGACCTCCTACGAGCAGTACTTC.

The chain is built from TRBV7-2 and TRBJ2-2, with 9 bases identical to TRBD1. The trim removed 5 bases at V and 0 bases at J, leaving 1 base unmatched. Germline V gene sequence: CDR1 SGHTA, CDR2 FQGNSA. The CDR3 sequence is 15 residues long. The CDR3 sequence is CASSRQGANTGELFF. The CDR3 DNA follows: TGTGCCAGCAGCAGACAGGGGGCGAACACCGGGGAGCTGTTTTTT.

This clonotype was picked up many times. The chain joins TRBV6-5 to TRBJ2-1; D gene ambiguous. The CDR3 spans 15 residues. Germline values: CDR1 MNHEY, CDR2 SVGAGI. V was shortened by 7 bases and J by 6 bases, with 19 bases between the two germline ends. CDR3 nucleotides: TGTGCCAGCACCTCGGCGCTAGGAAGGCGCAATGAGCAGTTCTTC. This gives the protein CASTSALGRRNEQFF.

The rearrangement links TRBV18 to TRBJ1-1; no reliable D call. CDR1 is KGHSH and CDR2 is LQKENI in the germline V gene. V lost 3 bases to trimming and J lost 4 bases, with 15 bases between them. The length of the CDR3 is 15 residues. As DNA, the CDR3 is TGTGCCAGCTCACCCCCAGTGGGGTCGGGCACTGAAGCTTTCTTT. Translating it yields CASSPPVGSGTEAFF.

This clonotype has ten or more counts. The chain joins TRBV29-1 to TRBJ2-4; TRBD1 might be the D (6 bases). Per the germline V gene, CDR1 is SQVTM and CDR2 is ANQGSEA. Trimming left V 5 bases short and J 0 bases short, with 11 bases between. This CDR3 has 14 amino acids. The CDR3 DNA sequence: TGCAGCGTTCAGGGGCGGTTAGCCAAAAACATTCAGTACTTC. As protein: CSVQGRLAKNIQYF.

At least ten counts were recorded for this clonotype. The V gene is TRBV6-6, the J gene TRBJ1-1; D is uncertain. The germline gives CDR1 MNHNY, CDR2 SVGAGI (reference sequence). Trimming pared 6 bases from V and 9 bases from J, leaving 8 bases between. The CDR3 spans 10 residues. CDR3 protein: CASRDEKAFF. CDR3 DNA sequence: TGTGCCAGCAGGGACGAAAAAGCTTTCTTT.

The table lists this clonotype with many counts. V and J are TRBV19 and TRBJ2-7, with TRBD2 identical over 11 bases. The CDR3 is made up of 15 amino acids. CDR1 is LNHDA, CDR2 SQIVND, per germline (reference sequence). With 5 bases clipped from V and 1 base from J, the junction kept 4 bases outside the gene matches. DNA of the CDR3: TGTGCCAGTAGTGGATTAGCGGGGGGGTCCTACGAGCAGTACTTC. It encodes CASSGLAGGSYEQYF.

This clonotype was detected only a few times. V and J are TRBV9 and TRBJ2-4, with unresolved D. Trimming left V 4 bases short and J 6 bases short, with 17 bases between. The CDR3 loop spans 15 amino acids. Germline loops: CDR1 SGDLS, CDR2 YYNGEE. The CDR3 DNA sequence: TGTGCCAGCAGCCCCAGTGGGGATGAGAGAAACATTCAGTACTTC. Its translation is CASSPSGDERNIQYF.

This clonotype was found many times. This chain connects TRBV5-6 to TRBJ1-1; D unclear. This CDR3 has 17 amino acids. CDR1 and CDR2 (germline): SGHDT, YYEEEE. V lost 4 bases to trimming and J lost 1 base, with 20 bases between them. CDR3 residues: CASSLPGAQTKNTEAFF. The DNA of the CDR3 is TGTGCCAGCAGCCTGCCTGGCGCTCAGACAAAGAACACTGAAGCTTTCTTT. Using reference TRBV5-6 and TRBJ1-1 for the parts outside the CDR3, the full variable domain is DAGVTQSPTHLIKTRGQQVTLRCSPKSGHDTVSWYQQALGQGPQFIFQYYEEEERQRGNFPDRFSGHQFPNYSSELNVNALLLGDSALYLCASSLPGAQTKNTEAFFGQGTRLTVV.

This clonotype was observed many times. This chain joins TRBV6-5 and TRBJ2-7, with 14 bases fitting TRBD2. Per the germline V gene, CDR1 is MNHEY and CDR2 is SVGAGI. V lost 0 bases, J lost 3 bases, and 4 bases stayed unmatched. CDR3 size: 17 residues. The CDR3 loop reads CASSYSGLAGAYYEQYF. CDR3 sequence (DNA): TGTGCCAGCAGTTACTCGGGACTAGCGGGGGCCTACTACGAGCAGTACTTC.

This clonotype has more than one count but fewer than ten. The chain links TRBV6-1 to TRBJ2-4, with D maybe TRBD1 (6 bases). Germline CDR1 is MNHNS and CDR2 is SASEGT. CDR3 size: 15 residues. V was trimmed by 6 bases and J by 12 bases, leaving 24 bases between them. CDR3 in amino acids: CASRTMTGVVEAQYF. Written as DNA, the CDR3 is TGTGCCAGCAGGACTATGACAGGCGTTGTGGAGGCTCAGTACTTC.

V gene TRBV20-1 combines with J gene TRBJ2-7; D is unresolved. CDR3 length: 12 residues. Between the trimmed V and J ends, which lost 0 bases and 2 bases, there was a span of 5 bases. From germline, CDR1 is DFQATT and CDR2 SNEGSKA (reference sequence). The CDR3 here is CSARDSAYEQYF. Written as DNA, the CDR3 is TGCAGTGCTAGAGACAGTGCCTACGAGCAGTACTTC.

This clonotype has at least ten counts. This sequence joins TRBV28 and TRBJ1-6; no clear D gene. The CDR3 contains 10 residues. The germline V gene encodes CDR1 MDHEN and CDR2 SYDVKM. Trimming pared 6 bases from V and 7 bases from J, leaving 1 base between. The DNA of the CDR3 is TGTGCCAGCAGAAATTCACCCCTCCACTTT. Protein product: CASRNSPLHF.

CDR3 bases: TGTGCCAGCAGCGTAGAGGGACAGGGGGATACGCAGTATTTT. It codes for CASSVEGQGDTQYF. The chain employs TRBV9 and TRBJ2-3; 10 nucleotides line up with TRBD1. The V gene end was trimmed by 0 bases and the J gene end by 6 bases; junction bases not matched to a gene: 1. The CDR3 consists of 14 residues. Germline V gene lookup returns CDR1 SGDLS and CDR2 YYNGEE.

This clonotype was recorded many times. The CDR3 here is CASSQDPPGVIPNYGYTF. The CDR3 nucleotides are TGCGCCAGCAGCCAAGATCCACCAGGGGTGATCCCTAACTATGGCTACACCTTC. This chain connects TRBV4-1 to TRBJ1-2; TRBD1 is a possible D gene (6 bases). The CDR3 is 18 amino acids. Germline V gives CDR1 MGHRA, CDR2 YSYEKL. The V and J ends lost 0 bases and 0 bases respectively, with 17 bases between them.

This clonotype was counted at least ten times. This chain connects TRBV9 to TRBJ2-3; TRBD2 matches at 16 bases. V trimming: 2 bases; J trimming: 4 bases; junction bases outside the gene matches: 7. This CDR3 comprises 18 residues. The germline gives CDR1 SGDLS, CDR2 YYNGEE. DNA for the CDR3: TGTGCCAGCAGCGTTTCCGGGACTAGCGGGGGGGCGGCAGATACGCAGTATTTT. It translates to CASSVSGTSGGAADTQYF.

This clonotype has a handful of counts. This chain joins TRBV30 and TRBJ2-3; 9 positions match TRBD2. The CDR3 totals 15 residues. With V trimmed by 6 bases and J by 1 base, 8 bases remained unmatched. The germline CDR1 and CDR2 sequences are GTSNPN and SVGIG (reference sequence). CDR3 amino acids: CACTTVAGGTDTQYF. In DNA, the CDR3 is TGTGCCTGCACCACGGTAGCGGGAGGCACAGATACGCAGTATTTT.

This clonotype showed up many times. V is TRBV12-3 or TRBV12-4 and J is TRBJ1-5; D may be TRBD1 (6 bases). Trimming shortened V by 8 bases and J by 3 bases, and 8 bases separated the two germline ends. The CDR3 is made up of 12 amino acids. CDR3 amino acids: CASWTVNQPQHF. In nucleotides, the CDR3 is TGTGCCAGCTGGACAGTCAATCAGCCCCAGCATTTT.